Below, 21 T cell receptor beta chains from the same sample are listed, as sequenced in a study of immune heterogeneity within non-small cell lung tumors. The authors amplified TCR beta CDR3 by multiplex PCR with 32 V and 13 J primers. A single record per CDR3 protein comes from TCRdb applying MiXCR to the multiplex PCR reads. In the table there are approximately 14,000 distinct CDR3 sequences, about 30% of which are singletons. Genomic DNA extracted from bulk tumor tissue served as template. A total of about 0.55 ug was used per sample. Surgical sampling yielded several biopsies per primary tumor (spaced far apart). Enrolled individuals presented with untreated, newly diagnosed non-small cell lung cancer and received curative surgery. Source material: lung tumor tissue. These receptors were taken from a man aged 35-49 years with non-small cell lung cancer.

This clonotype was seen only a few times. Here the CDR3 reads CASSPFMDTQYF. The CDR3 bases are TGTGCCAGCAGTCCCTTCATGGATACGCAGTATTTT. This rearrangement joins TRBV6-2 or TRBV6-3 to TRBJ2-3; D unclear. Per the germline V gene, CDR1 is MNHEY and CDR2 is SVGEGT. Trimming removed 5 bases from V and 6 bases from J, with 9 bases in between. CDR3 length: 12 amino acids.

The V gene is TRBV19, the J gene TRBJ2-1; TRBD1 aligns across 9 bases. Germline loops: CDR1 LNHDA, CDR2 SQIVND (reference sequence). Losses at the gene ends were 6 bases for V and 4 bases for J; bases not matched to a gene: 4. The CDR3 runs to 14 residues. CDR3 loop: CASSIDRGYNEQFF. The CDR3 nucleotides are TGTGCCAGTAGCATTGACAGGGGGTACAATGAGCAGTTCTTC.

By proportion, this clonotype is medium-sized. In DNA, the CDR3 is TGTGCCAGCAGTTACTCTGGAGGGATATACGAGCAGTACTTC. This sequence encodes CASSYSGGIYEQYF. V gene TRBV6-6 combines with J gene TRBJ2-7, with D tentatively TRBD2 (6 bases). The CDR3 totals 14 residues. The germline CDR1 and CDR2 sequences are MNHNY and SVGAGI (reference sequence). Deletions cut 0 bases from V and 4 bases from J, with 10 bases between.

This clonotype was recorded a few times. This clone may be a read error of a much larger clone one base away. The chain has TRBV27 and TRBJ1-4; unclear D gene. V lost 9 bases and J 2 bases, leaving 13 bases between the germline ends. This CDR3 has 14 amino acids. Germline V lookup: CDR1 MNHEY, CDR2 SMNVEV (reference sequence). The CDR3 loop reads CASFDRFTNEKLFF. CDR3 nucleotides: TGTGCCAGTTTCGACCGGTTTACTAATGAAAAACTGTTTTTT.

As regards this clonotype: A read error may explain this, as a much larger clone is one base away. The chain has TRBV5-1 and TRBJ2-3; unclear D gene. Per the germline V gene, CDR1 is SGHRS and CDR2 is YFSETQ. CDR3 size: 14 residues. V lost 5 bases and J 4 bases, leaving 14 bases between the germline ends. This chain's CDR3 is CASRFQQIADTQYF. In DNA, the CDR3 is TGCGCCAGCAGATTCCAGCAGATTGCAGATACGCAGTATTTT.

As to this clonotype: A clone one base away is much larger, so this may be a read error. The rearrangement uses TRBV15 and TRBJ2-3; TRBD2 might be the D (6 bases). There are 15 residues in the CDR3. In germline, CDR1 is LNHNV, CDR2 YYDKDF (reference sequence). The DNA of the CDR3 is TGTGCCACCAGCAGAGATCGGGGGAGCACATATACGCAGTATTTT. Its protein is CATSRDRGSTYTQYF.

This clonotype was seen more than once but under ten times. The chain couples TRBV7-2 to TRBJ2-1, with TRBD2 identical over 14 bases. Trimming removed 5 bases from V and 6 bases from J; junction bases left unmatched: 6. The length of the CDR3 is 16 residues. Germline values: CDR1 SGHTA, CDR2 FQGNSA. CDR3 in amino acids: CASSAPGTSGSNEQFF. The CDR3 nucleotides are TGTGCCAGCAGCGCACCGGGGACTAGCGGGAGCAATGAGCAGTTCTTC.

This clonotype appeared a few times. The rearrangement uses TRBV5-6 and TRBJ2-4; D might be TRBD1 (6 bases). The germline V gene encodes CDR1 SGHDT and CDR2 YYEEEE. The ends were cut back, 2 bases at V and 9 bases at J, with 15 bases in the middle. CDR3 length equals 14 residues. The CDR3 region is CASSFGRGPGIQYF. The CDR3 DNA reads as TGTGCCAGCAGCTTCGGCAGGGGCCCGGGCATTCAGTACTTC. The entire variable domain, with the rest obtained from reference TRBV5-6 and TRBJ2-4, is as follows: DAGVTQSPTHLIKTRGQQVTLRCSPKSGHDTVSWYQQALGQGPQFIFQYYEEEERQRGNFPDRFSGHQFPNYSSELNVNALLLGDSALYLCASSFGRGPGIQYFGAGTRLSVL.

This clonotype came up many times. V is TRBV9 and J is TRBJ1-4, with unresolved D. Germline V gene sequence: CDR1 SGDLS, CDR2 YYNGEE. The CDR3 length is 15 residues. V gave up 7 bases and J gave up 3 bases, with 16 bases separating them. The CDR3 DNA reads TGTGCCAGCGCCCCCCGGGGTGGCGCTAATGAAAAACTGTTTTTT. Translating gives CASAPRGGANEKLFF.

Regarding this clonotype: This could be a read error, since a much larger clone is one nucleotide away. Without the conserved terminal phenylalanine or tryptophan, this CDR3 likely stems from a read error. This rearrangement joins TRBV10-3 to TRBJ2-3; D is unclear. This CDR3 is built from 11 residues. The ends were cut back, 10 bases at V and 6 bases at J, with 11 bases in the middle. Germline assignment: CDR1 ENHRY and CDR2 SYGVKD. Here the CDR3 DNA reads TGTGCCACCACCTTCATGGATACGCAGTATTAT. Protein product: CATTFMDTQYY.

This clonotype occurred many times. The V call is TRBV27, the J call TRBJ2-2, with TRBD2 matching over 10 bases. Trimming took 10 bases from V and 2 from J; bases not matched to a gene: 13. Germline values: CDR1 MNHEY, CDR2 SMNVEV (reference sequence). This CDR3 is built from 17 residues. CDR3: CATKPGTSVLNTGELFF. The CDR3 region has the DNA TGTGCCACCAAACCGGGGACTAGCGTCTTAAACACCGGGGAGCTGTTTTTT.

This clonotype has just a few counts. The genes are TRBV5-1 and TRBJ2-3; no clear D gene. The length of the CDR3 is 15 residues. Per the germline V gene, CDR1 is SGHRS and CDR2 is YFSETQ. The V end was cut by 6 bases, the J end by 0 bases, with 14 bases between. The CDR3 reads CASTLQTSSTDTQYF. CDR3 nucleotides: TGCGCCAGCACTCTACAAACCTCTAGCACAGATACGCAGTATTTT.

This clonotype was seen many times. The CDR3 DNA reads as TGTGCCAGCAGTTTGACGGTGGGAGGGGAGCTGTTTTTT. Protein product: CASSLTVGGELFF. The chain links TRBV7-2 to TRBJ2-2, with D uncertain. This CDR3 has 13 amino acids. CDR1 and CDR2 (germline): SGHTA, FQGNSA. V was shortened by 6 bases and J by 8 bases, with 13 bases between the two germline ends.

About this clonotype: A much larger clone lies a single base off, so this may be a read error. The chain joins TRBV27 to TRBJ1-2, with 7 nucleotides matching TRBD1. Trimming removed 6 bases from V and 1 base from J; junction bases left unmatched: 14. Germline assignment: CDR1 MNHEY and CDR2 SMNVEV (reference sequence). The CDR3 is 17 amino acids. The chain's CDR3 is CASSPRDSTNLNYGYTF. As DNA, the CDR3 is TGTGCCAGCAGCCCTCGGGACAGCACCAATCTTAACTATGGCTACACCTTC.

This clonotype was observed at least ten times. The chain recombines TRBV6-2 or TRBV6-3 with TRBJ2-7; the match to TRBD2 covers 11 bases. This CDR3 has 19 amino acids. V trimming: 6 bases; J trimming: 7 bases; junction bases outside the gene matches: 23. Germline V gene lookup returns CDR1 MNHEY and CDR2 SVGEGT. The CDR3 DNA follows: TGTGCCAGCAGACCCAGACAGGGGGTAACTAGCGGGAGTCTTTGGGAGCAGTACTTC. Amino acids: CASRPRQGVTSGSLWEQYF.

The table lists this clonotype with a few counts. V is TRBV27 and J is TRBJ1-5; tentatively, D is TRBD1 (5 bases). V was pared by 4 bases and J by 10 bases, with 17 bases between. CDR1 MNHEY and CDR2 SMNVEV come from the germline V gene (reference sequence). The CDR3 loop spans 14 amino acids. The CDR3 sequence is CASSSMGTGEPQHF. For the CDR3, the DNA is TGTGCCAGCAGTTCCATGGGGACGGGGGAACCCCAGCATTTT.

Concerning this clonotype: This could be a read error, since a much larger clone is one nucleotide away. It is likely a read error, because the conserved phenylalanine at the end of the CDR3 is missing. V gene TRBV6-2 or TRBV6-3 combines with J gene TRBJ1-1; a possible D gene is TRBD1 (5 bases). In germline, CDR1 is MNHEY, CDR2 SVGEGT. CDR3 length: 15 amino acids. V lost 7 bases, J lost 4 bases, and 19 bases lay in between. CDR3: CASIQPRGVVTEAFI. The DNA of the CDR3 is TGTGCCAGCATCCAACCCCGAGGGGTGGTCACTGAAGCTTTCATT.

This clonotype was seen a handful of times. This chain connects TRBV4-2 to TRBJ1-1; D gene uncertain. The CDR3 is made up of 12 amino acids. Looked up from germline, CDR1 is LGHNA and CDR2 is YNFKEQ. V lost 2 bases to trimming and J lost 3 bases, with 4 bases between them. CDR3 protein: CASSQTDTEAFF. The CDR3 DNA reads TGTGCCAGCAGCCAAACTGACACTGAAGCTTTCTTT.

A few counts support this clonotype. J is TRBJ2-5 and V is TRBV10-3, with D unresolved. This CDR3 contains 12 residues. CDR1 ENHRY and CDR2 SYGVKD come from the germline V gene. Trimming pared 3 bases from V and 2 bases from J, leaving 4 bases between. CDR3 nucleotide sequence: TGTGCCATCAGTGACAAGCAAGAGACCCAGTACTTC. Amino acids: CAISDKQETQYF.

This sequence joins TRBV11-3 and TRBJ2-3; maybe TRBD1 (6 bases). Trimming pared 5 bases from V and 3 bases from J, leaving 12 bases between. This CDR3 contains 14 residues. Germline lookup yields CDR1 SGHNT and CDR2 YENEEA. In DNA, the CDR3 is TGTGCCAGCAGCCTCAGGGGAAGTACAGATACGCAGTATTTT. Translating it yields CASSLRGSTDTQYF.

The CDR3 coding sequence is TGTGCCAGCAGTTACTCGATTAGCGGGAGGGTTGCTTATCAGGAGACCCAGTACTTC. This translates into CASSYSISGRVAYQETQYF. V usage is TRBV6-2 or TRBV6-3 and J usage is TRBJ2-5, with 11 bases identical to TRBD2. With 0 bases clipped from V and 5 bases from J, the junction kept 14 bases outside the gene matches. The CDR3 totals 19 residues. Germline V gene data show CDR1 as MNHEY and CDR2 as SVGEGT.